These T cell receptor beta chains were read from a single sample in a study of blood T cell repertoires in COVID-19. Sequencing used immunoSEQ multiplex PCR; TCRdb keeps in-frame clones, though not all of them. The data hold roughly 150,000 clones, with approximately 93% observed a single time. Source material: peripheral blood. The origin of the receptors is a woman aged 55 to 70 with COVID-19, enrolled during active disease. Each CDR3 is given with its conserved first and last residue. D genes are given only for firm matches. Not all rows give a size; the values are once, few, many and, for expanded clones, a class.

j_gene: TRBJ2-3; v_gene: TRBV6-5; abundance: .; d_gene: TRBD1; CDR3nt: TGTGCCAGCAGACAACAGGGGGCTCTCGATACGCAGTATTTT; CDR3aa: CASRQQGALDTQYF
j_gene: TRBJ2-7; v_gene: TRBV25-1; abundance: .; d_gene: TRBD1; CDR3nt: TGTGCCAGCAGGACAGGGGGCTCCTACGAGCAGTACTTC; CDR3aa: CASRTGGSYEQYF
j_gene: TRBJ1-1; v_gene: TRBV6-2/TRBV6-3; abundance: .; d_gene: .; CDR3nt: TGTGCCAGCAGTTACACACGACGCAGGGAGGGCACTGAAGCTTTCTTT; CDR3aa: CASSYTRRREGTEAFF
j_gene: TRBJ2-7; v_gene: TRBV6-1; abundance: .; d_gene: TRBD2; CDR3nt: TGTGCCAGCAGTGAATCGGGAGGGGTAGCCTACGAGCAGTACTTC; CDR3aa: CASSESGGVAYEQYF
j_gene: TRBJ1-1; v_gene: TRBV7-2; abundance: .; d_gene: .; CDR3nt: TGTGCCAGCAGCTTAGGGAGGGGAGTCGTCACTGAAGCTTTCTTT; CDR3aa: CASSLGRGVVTEAFF
j_gene: TRBJ2-7; v_gene: TRBV6-5; abundance: few; d_gene: TRBD2; CDR3nt: TGTGCCAGCAGTTACGGTTTTAGCGGGCTAGGTGACGAGCAGTACTTC; CDR3aa: CASSYGFSGLGDEQYF
j_gene: TRBJ1-2; v_gene: TRBV6-5; abundance: .; d_gene: .; CDR3nt: TGTGCCAGCAGTTACAGATCGGGGATCGTGGGCGGCTACACCTTC; CDR3aa: CASSYRSGIVGGYTF
j_gene: TRBJ2-1; v_gene: TRBV19; abundance: .; d_gene: .; CDR3nt: TGTGCCAGTAGTATAAGTAGGGAGTTCAATGAGCAGTTCTTC; CDR3aa: CASSISREFNEQFF
j_gene: TRBJ1-4; v_gene: TRBV5-4; abundance: .; d_gene: TRBD1; CDR3nt: TGTGCCAGCAGCTCGGGGACAGGGACTAATGAAAAACTGTTTTTT; CDR3aa: CASSSGTGTNEKLFF
j_gene: TRBJ2-2; v_gene: TRBV5-1; abundance: .; d_gene: .; CDR3nt: TGCGCCAGCAGCTTGGGCCGGGACACTAACACCGGGGAGCTGTTTTTT; CDR3aa: CASSLGRDTNTGELFF
j_gene: TRBJ1-5; v_gene: TRBV27; abundance: .; d_gene: .; CDR3nt: TGTGCCAGCAGCCGGGGGGCCAATCAGCCCCAGCATTTT; CDR3aa: CASSRGANQPQHF
j_gene: TRBJ2-5; v_gene: TRBV4-3; abundance: .; d_gene: .; CDR3nt: TGCGCCAGCAGCCACCAGGTCAACCAAGAGACCCAGTACTTC; CDR3aa: CASSHQVNQETQYF